This TCR beta chain appears in the sequencing data of a study of cytomegalovirus exposure and HLA in healthy donors. J lost 13 bases, V lost 5 bases, and 7 bases had no gene match. The CDR3 totals 12 residues. Germline-derived CDR1 and CDR2 are LNHDA and SQIVND (reference sequence). The PCR made use of 60 Vbeta and 13 Jbeta primers. Libraries were prepared by immunoSEQ multiplex PCR; TCRdb keeps only in-frame clonotypes and omits some of them. The sample lists around 190,000 clones, 79% occurring once. The chain carries TRBV19 and TRBJ2-2, with 7 positions matching TRBD2. The sequence came from a woman under 30 in good health and CMV-seronegative. Sequencing was done on a sample of PBMCs. CDR3: CASSFWEGGLFF. CDR3 sequence (DNA): TGTGCCAGTAGTTTTTGGGAGGGTGGGCTGTTTTTT. The full variable domain, in which reference TRBV19 and TRBJ2-2 provide the parts outside the CDR3, is DGGITQSPKYLFRKEGQNVTLSCEQNLNHDAMYWYRQDPGQGLRLIYYSQIVNDFQKGDIAEGYSVSREKKESFPLTVTSAQKNPTAFYLCASSFWEGGLFFGEGSRLTVL.